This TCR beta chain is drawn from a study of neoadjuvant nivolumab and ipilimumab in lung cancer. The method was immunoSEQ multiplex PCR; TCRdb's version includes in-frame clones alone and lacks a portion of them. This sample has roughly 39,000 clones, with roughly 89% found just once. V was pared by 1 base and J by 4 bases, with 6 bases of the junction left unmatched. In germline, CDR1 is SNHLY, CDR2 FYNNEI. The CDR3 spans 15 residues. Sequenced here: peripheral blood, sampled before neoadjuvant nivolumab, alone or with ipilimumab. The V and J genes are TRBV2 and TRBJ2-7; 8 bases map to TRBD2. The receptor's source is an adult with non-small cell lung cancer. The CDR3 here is CASSEDGSGSYEQYF. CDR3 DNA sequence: TGTGCCAGCAGTGAAGATGGGAGCGGGAGTTACGAGCAGTACTTC.